This entry is about one TCR beta chain. The antigen remains unidentified. The record originates from a study of T cell repertoires in cytomegalovirus infection. Overall study context: Based on public TCR beta signatures, there were indications of CMV infection and of a matching HLA type.

Whole-study results and caveats: Cumulative frequency of public TCR beta families picked out carriers of CMV plus the relevant HLA. HLA-C-restricted CMV-specific TCR beta clonotypes prevailed in the ex vivo response.

MiXCR, run by TCRdb on the reads, gives a single entry per CDR3 protein. The table shows 250,000 to 300,000 distinct CDR3 sequences, with about 13% occurring only once. This CDR3 has 15 amino acids. V lost 6 bases, J lost 3 bases, and 7 bases stayed unmatched. CDR1 SNHLY and CDR2 FYNNEI come from the germline V gene. V usage is TRBV2 and J usage is TRBJ1-5, with 8 nucleotides matching TRBD1. This TCR was sampled from a human donor in good health (CMV status not recorded). Some clones in this sample may be carry-over from other donors' samples. Sample: PBMCs. CDR3 bases: TGTGCCAGCAGAGGGCAGGGGGCATTCAATCAGCCCCAGCATTTT. It yields the protein CASRGQGAFNQPQHF.